These T cell receptor beta chains were read from a single sample in a study of cytomegalovirus exposure and HLA in healthy donors. Method: immunoSEQ multiplex PCR; TCRdb's copy keeps in-frame clones and lacks some. The sample holds 150,000 or so clones, roughly 83% seen once. Sequencing used PBMCs. These receptors all come from a young man in good health and CMV-seropositive. The CDR3 runs from the conserved cysteine through the conserved F or W. D genes are given only for firm matches. Only part of the rows carry a size: once, few, many, or a class if the clone is expanded.

len	j_gene	d_gene	v_gene	abundance	CDR3aa	CDR3nt
15	TRBJ1-2	NA	TRBV7-9	NA	CASRGGQPDLGGYTF	TGTGCCTCCCGGGGGGGGCAGCCGGACCTCGGCGGCTACACCTTC
14	TRBJ1-5	NA	TRBV5-1	once	CASSLGEGGEPQHF	TGCGCCAGCAGCTTAGGAGAGGGGGGGGAGCCCCAGCATTTT
15	TRBJ2-7	NA	TRBV6-5	NA	CASSYSGRRAYEQYF	TGTGCCAGCAGTTACTCGGGCAGGAGGGCCTACGAGCAGTACTTC
16	TRBJ2-1	TRBD2	TRBV5-1	NA	CASSPPLAGVPGEQFF	TGCGCCAGCAGCCCCCCACTAGCGGGAGTACCCGGTGAGCAGTTCTTC
13	TRBJ1-1	NA	TRBV6-1	few	CASSVERNTEAFF	TGTGCCAGCAGTGTAGAGCGGAACACTGAAGCTTTCTTT
16	TRBJ2-3	TRBD1	TRBV9	NA	CASSATGEYGTDTQYF	TGTGCCAGCAGCGCTACAGGGGAGTACGGCACAGATACGCAGTATTTT
14	TRBJ2-7	TRBD2	TRBV27	few	CASTNGGTTYEQYF	TGTGCCAGCACTAACGGGGGGACTACCTACGAGCAGTACTTC
15	TRBJ2-3	TRBD1	TRBV29-1	NA	CSVDPGQVVADTQYF	TGCAGCGTTGATCCGGGACAGGTGGTAGCAGATACGCAGTATTTT
16	TRBJ2-1	TRBD1	TRBV5-1	NA	CASSWGDRGLTDEQFF	TGCGCCAGCAGCTGGGGGGACAGGGGGCTTACGGATGAGCAGTTCTTC
16	TRBJ2-7	TRBD2	TRBV2	NA	CASSPRTSGVIYEQYF	TGTGCCAGCAGTCCGAGAACTAGCGGGGTAATCTACGAGCAGTACTTC
13	TRBJ2-1	TRBD2	TRBV30	NA	CAQAGFSYNEQFF	TGTGCCCAAGCGGGGTTCTCCTACAATGAGCAGTTCTTC
14	TRBJ1-1	TRBD1	TRBV29-1	NA	CSVEGQGYNTEAFF	TGCAGCGTCGAAGGACAGGGTTATAACACTGAAGCTTTCTTT
14	TRBJ2-1	NA	TRBV28	NA	CASSNVQGPNEQFF	TGTGCCAGCAGTAACGTACAGGGACCTAATGAGCAGTTCTTC
13	TRBJ2-7	TRBD2	TRBV29-1	NA	CSVESGGGYEQYF	TGCAGCGTTGAGAGCGGGGGGGGCTACGAGCAGTACTTC
15	TRBJ1-5	TRBD1	TRBV19	NA	CASTRGDLNNQPQHF	TGTGCCAGTACCAGGGGGGACCTCAATAATCAGCCCCAGCATTTT
14	TRBJ1-1	NA	TRBV6-1	NA	CASSTQGSNTEAFF	TGTGCCAGCAGTACCCAGGGATCGAACACTGAAGCTTTCTTT
13	TRBJ2-7	NA	TRBV28	NA	CASREGARYEQYF	TGTGCCAGCAGGGAGGGGGCAAGGTACGAGCAGTACTTC